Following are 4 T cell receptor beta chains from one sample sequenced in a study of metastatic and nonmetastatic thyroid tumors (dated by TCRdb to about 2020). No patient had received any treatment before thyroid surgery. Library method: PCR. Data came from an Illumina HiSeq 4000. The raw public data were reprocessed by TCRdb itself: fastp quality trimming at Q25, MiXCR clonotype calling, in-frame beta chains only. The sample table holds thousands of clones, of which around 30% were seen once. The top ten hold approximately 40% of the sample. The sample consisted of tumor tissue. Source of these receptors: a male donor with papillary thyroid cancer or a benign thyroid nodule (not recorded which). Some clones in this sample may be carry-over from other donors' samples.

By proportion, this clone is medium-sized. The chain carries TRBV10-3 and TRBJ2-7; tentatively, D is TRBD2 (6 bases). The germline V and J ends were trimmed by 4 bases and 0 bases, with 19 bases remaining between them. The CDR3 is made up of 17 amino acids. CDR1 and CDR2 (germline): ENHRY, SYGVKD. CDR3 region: CAISGGVGSGYSYEQYF. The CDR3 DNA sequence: TGTGCCATCAGTGGCGGGGTGGGGAGCGGATACTCCTACGAGCAGTACTTC.

The CDR3 nucleotides read TGTGCCAGCAGTTTATGGGGACTAGCGGCACCGGACCTCACAGATACGCAGTATTTT. This sequence encodes CASSLWGLAAPDLTDTQYF. V gene TRBV28 combines with J gene TRBJ2-3, with 11 bases matching TRBD2. This CDR3 is 19 amino acids long. Germline CDR1 reads MDHEN; CDR2 reads SYDVKM. Losses at the gene ends were 0 bases for V and 2 bases for J; bases not matched to a gene: 10.

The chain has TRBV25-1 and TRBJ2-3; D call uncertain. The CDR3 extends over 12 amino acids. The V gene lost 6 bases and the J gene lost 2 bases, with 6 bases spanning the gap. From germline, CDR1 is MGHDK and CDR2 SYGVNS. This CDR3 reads CASRTDTDTQYF. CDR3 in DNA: TGTGCCAGCAGGACGGACACAGATACGCAGTATTTT.

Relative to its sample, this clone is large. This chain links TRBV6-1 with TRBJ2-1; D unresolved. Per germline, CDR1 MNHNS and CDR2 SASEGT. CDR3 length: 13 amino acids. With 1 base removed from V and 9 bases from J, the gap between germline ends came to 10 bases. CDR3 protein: CASSEGGVGEQFF. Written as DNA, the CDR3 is TGTGCCAGCAGTGAAGGTGGGGTAGGTGAGCAGTTCTTC.